One sample yielded the 21 T cell receptor beta chains listed below, sequenced in a study of cytomegalovirus exposure and HLA in healthy donors. Data came from immunoSEQ multiplex PCR; TCRdb stores just in-frame clones and leaves some out. Altogether some 250,000 clones are present, around 91% being singletons, with the ten largest covering approximately 3%. Material: PBMCs. Receptors were obtained from a woman under 40 in good health and CMV-seronegative.

The chain recombines TRBV29-1 with TRBJ2-1; TRBD2 aligns across 8 bases. V gave up 2 bases and J gave up 0 bases; unmatched junction bases: 3. The CDR3 is 15 residues long. The germline CDR1 and CDR2 sequences are SQVTM and ANQGSEA. CDR3 DNA sequence: TGCAGCGTTGAACGTGGGACTAGCTCCTACAATGAGCAGTTCTTC. Protein: CSVERGTSSYNEQFF.

The chain couples TRBV6-1 to TRBJ2-7, with 7 bases fitting TRBD1. CDR1 and CDR2 (germline): MNHNS, SASEGT. Trimming cost V 4 bases and J 5 bases; bases outside gene matches: 11. The CDR3 is 15 residues long. The CDR3 DNA reads TGTGCCAGCAGTGGGGCCGGTACAGGGGCCCACGAGCAGTACTTC. The encoded protein is CASSGAGTGAHEQYF.

J is TRBJ2-1 and V is TRBV27; D remains ambiguous. The germline V gene has CDR1 MNHEY and CDR2 SMNVEV (reference sequence). The CDR3 is 13 amino acids. Trimming left V 1 base short and J 10 bases short, with 11 bases between. CDR3 sequence: CASSLFGRREQFF. The CDR3 DNA reads as TGTGCCAGCAGTTTATTTGGCAGGCGCGAGCAGTTCTTC.

The chain is built from TRBV2 and TRBJ1-5; D not resolved. V lost 5 bases and J lost 7, with 15 bases in between. The V gene's germline CDR1 is SNHLY and CDR2 FYNNEI. The CDR3 covers 14 residues. The CDR3 is CASSTGNLGQPQHF. The DNA of the CDR3 is TGTGCCAGCAGTACCGGGAACCTGGGACAGCCCCAGCATTTT. The full variable domain, completed using reference TRBV2 and TRBJ1-5, is EPEVTQTPSHQVTQMGQEVILRCVPISNHLYFYWYRQILGQKVEFLVSFYNNEISEKSEIFDDQFSVERPDGSNFTLKIRSTKLEDSAMYFCASSTGNLGQPQHFGDGTRLSIL.

The V and J genes are TRBV7-8 and TRBJ2-1; D remains ambiguous. Germline V gene lookup returns CDR1 SGHVS and CDR2 FQNEAQ. With 0 bases removed from V and 0 bases from J, the gap between germline ends came to 12 bases. The CDR3 sequence is 17 residues long. CDR3 amino acids: CASSLAPRLSSYNEQFF. DNA of the CDR3: TGTGCCAGCAGCTTAGCACCGCGCCTAAGCTCCTACAATGAGCAGTTCTTC.

The chain employs TRBV6-1 and TRBJ2-7, with D possibly matching TRBD1 (5 bases). V was trimmed by 2 bases and J by 0 bases, leaving 8 bases between them. Germline-derived CDR1 and CDR2 are MNHNS and SASEGT. The CDR3 is 14 amino acids. The CDR3 is CASSERQSSYEQYF. For the CDR3, the DNA is TGTGCCAGCAGTGAAAGACAGAGCTCCTACGAGCAGTACTTC.

This clone appeared a few times. The genes are TRBV30 and TRBJ2-4, with D possibly matching TRBD1 (5 bases). Deletions cut 0 bases from V and 7 bases from J, with 7 bases between. The CDR3 is 12 residues long. CDR1 is GTSNPN, CDR2 SVGIG, per germline (reference sequence). The chain's CDR3 is CAWSVKGNIQYF. CDR3 DNA sequence: TGTGCCTGGAGTGTAAAGGGGAACATTCAGTACTTC.

The genes are TRBV11-1 and TRBJ2-3, with 9 bases fitting TRBD2. V lost 5 bases to trimming and J lost 0 bases; unmatched junction nucleotides: 12. Germline CDR1 SGHAT, CDR2 FQDESV (reference sequence). The CDR3 sequence is 18 residues long. CDR3 sequence: CASSRVNGGRASTDTQYF. The CDR3 DNA is TGTGCCAGCAGCCGAGTTAACGGCGGGAGGGCTAGCACAGATACGCAGTATTTT.

CDR3 protein: CASREREGLDEQFF. In nucleotides, the CDR3 is TGTGCCAGCAGGGAGCGGGAGGGCCTCGATGAGCAGTTCTTC. The V and J genes are TRBV7-8 and TRBJ2-1, with 10 bases that match TRBD2. CDR1 SGHVS and CDR2 FQNEAQ come from the germline V gene. V trimming: 6 bases; J trimming: 8 bases; junction bases outside the gene matches: 7. The CDR3 extends over 14 amino acids.

The V gene is TRBV27, the J gene TRBJ2-3, with TRBD1 as a possible D gene (5 bases). The germline CDR1 and CDR2 sequences are MNHEY and SMNVEV (reference sequence). V lost 3 bases and J lost 7, with 14 bases in between. This CDR3 is built from 14 residues. The CDR3 here is CASSLAGNIYTQYF. CDR3 DNA sequence: TGTGCCAGCAGTTTGGCAGGGAATATCTATACGCAGTATTTT.

The chain carries TRBV2 and TRBJ2-7, with D unresolved. CDR1 and CDR2 (germline): SNHLY, FYNNEI. Trimming removed 4 bases at V and 3 bases at J, with 10 bases between. This CDR3 contains 13 residues. The CDR3 DNA follows: TGTGCCAGCAGTGGCGTGGGTCTCTACGAGCAGTACTTC. As protein: CASSGVGLYEQYF.

Note on this clone: This CDR3 is also generated by other DNA sequences in the sample. The chain couples TRBV4-1 to TRBJ2-7, with unresolved D. The V and J ends lost 1 base and 3 bases respectively, with 7 bases between them. Looked up from germline, CDR1 is MGHRA and CDR2 is YSYEKL. The CDR3 consists of 13 residues. For the CDR3, the DNA is TGCGCCAGCAGCCAAGTTGGAGACTACGAGCAGTACTTC. The encoded protein is CASSQVGDYEQYF.

The chain combines TRBV5-6 with TRBJ2-7; possibly TRBD2 for D (7 bases). CDR1 and CDR2 (germline): SGHDT, YYEEEE. V was trimmed by 2 bases and J by 6 bases, leaving 9 bases between them. CDR3 length: 12 amino acids. The CDR3, as DNA: TGTGCCAGCAGCTTTGGGGGGGCCGAGCAGTACTTC. Its translation: CASSFGGAEQYF.

This clone was seen only a few times. J is TRBJ2-7 and V is TRBV14; D is unresolved. There are 14 residues in the CDR3. Germline V gives CDR1 SGHDN, CDR2 FVKESK. The germline V and J ends were trimmed by 1 base and 9 bases, with 16 bases remaining between them. CDR3 loop: CASSQGIGVYGQYF. The CDR3, as DNA: TGTGCCAGCAGCCAAGGAATAGGCGTCTATGGGCAGTACTTC.

The sample holds a few counts of this clone. The genes are TRBV18 and TRBJ1-2; D perhaps matches TRBD1 (5 bases). This CDR3 spans 13 amino acids. The V end lost 3 bases, the J end lost 2 bases, and 7 bases lay between the germline ends. From germline, CDR1 is KGHSH and CDR2 LQKENI. The chain's CDR3 is CASSPGTNYGYTF. The CDR3 DNA follows: TGTGCCAGCTCACCCGGGACGAACTATGGCTACACCTTC.

This clone has only a few counts. The chain links TRBV19 to TRBJ2-1, with TRBD2 matching over 10 bases. CDR1 and CDR2 (germline): LNHDA, SQIVND (reference sequence). The CDR3 is 15 amino acids. Trimming at V came to 5 bases and at J to 0 bases, leaving 1 base not matched to a gene. The CDR3 sequence is CASSASGSSYNEQFF. CDR3 nucleotides: TGTGCCAGTAGTGCTAGCGGGAGCTCCTACAATGAGCAGTTCTTC.

This clone has only one observation. This chain links TRBV7-3 with TRBJ2-3, with 11 bases fitting TRBD2. This CDR3 region has 16 residues. Germline V lookup: CDR1 SGHTA, CDR2 FQGTGA. Trimming removed 1 base from V and 5 bases from J; junction bases left unmatched: 5. The CDR3 bases are TGTGCCAGCAGCTTAAGGCCGGGACTAGCGGAAGATACGCAGTATTTT. Encoded protein: CASSLRPGLAEDTQYF.

The chain links TRBV7-9 to TRBJ2-5, with D possibly TRBD2 on 6 matching bases. V shed 3 bases and J shed 4 bases, with 9 bases lying between them. The germline CDR1 and CDR2 sequences are SEHNR and FQNEAQ (reference sequence). CDR3 length equals 13 residues. This CDR3 is CASSLWRGETQYF. The CDR3 nucleotides read TGTGCCAGCAGCTTGTGGAGGGGAGAGACCCAGTACTTC.

The CDR3 nucleotides read TGTGCCAGCAGCTCTTTCGCGGGCAGGGGAGAGACCCAGTACTTC. This gives the protein CASSSFAGRGETQYF. The chain carries TRBV2 and TRBJ2-5; possibly TRBD1 for D (6 bases). Germline V gene data show CDR1 as SNHLY and CDR2 as FYNNEI. Trimming shortened V by 6 bases and J by 4 bases, and 18 bases separated the two germline ends. The CDR3 spans 15 residues.

The chain uses TRBV5-4 and TRBJ1-5, with a weak D call TRBD1 (6 bases). From germline, CDR1 is SGHNT and CDR2 YYREEE (reference sequence). This CDR3 contains 16 residues. V lost 0 bases to trimming and J lost 1 base, with 11 bases between them. This CDR3 is CASSLGGGASNQPQHF. CDR3 nucleotide sequence: TGTGCCAGCAGCTTGGGTGGGGGGGCAAGCAATCAGCCCCAGCATTTT.

The V call is TRBV9, the J call TRBJ1-1; 7 nucleotides line up with TRBD1. In germline, CDR1 is SGDLS, CDR2 YYNGEE. The junction had 7 bases not matched to a gene; V was cut back by 7 bases and J by 4 bases. There are 13 residues in the CDR3. Here the CDR3 DNA reads TGTGCCAGCGGTGACAGGGCGGGCACTGAAGCTTTCTTT. Translated, it gives CASGDRAGTEAFF.